Presented here are 3 T cell receptor beta chains from one specimen sequenced in a study of blood T cell repertoires in COVID-19. TCRdb's copy holds only in-frame clones and misses some; the assay was immunoSEQ multiplex PCR. The sample lists fewer than 250,000 clones; around 86% were seen once. Sequenced sample: peripheral blood. The receptors stem from a woman aged 60-70 years who had recovered from COVID-19.

The chain combines TRBV6-5 with TRBJ1-5; 7 positions match TRBD1. This CDR3 region has 15 residues. Germline V gene lookup returns CDR1 MNHEY and CDR2 SVGAGI. With 7 bases clipped from V and 0 bases from J, the junction kept 6 bases outside the gene matches. The CDR3 is CASTTTGFSNQPQHF. The CDR3 DNA is TGTGCCAGCACCACGACAGGGTTTAGCAATCAGCCCCAGCATTTT.

This clone was detected ten times or more. The CDR3 DNA follows: TGTGCCAGCTCACCACCGACAGGGCCAGGGAGTGGTTCACCCCTCCACTTT. Protein product: CASSPPTGPGSGSPLHF. The chain links TRBV18 to TRBJ1-6, with 7 nucleotides matching TRBD1. The germline V gene has CDR1 KGHSH and CDR2 LQKENI. V shed 0 bases and J 9 bases; nucleotides not matched to a gene: 11. This CDR3 contains 17 residues.

The rearrangement links TRBV6-5 to TRBJ2-7; D not resolved. The V end lost 9 bases, the J end lost 3 bases, and 9 bases lay between the germline ends. Germline V gene data show CDR1 as MNHEY and CDR2 as SVGAGI. The CDR3 is 11 residues long. Here the CDR3 reads CASMAVYEQYF. In DNA, the CDR3 is TGTGCCAGTATGGCAGTCTACGAGCAGTACTTC.